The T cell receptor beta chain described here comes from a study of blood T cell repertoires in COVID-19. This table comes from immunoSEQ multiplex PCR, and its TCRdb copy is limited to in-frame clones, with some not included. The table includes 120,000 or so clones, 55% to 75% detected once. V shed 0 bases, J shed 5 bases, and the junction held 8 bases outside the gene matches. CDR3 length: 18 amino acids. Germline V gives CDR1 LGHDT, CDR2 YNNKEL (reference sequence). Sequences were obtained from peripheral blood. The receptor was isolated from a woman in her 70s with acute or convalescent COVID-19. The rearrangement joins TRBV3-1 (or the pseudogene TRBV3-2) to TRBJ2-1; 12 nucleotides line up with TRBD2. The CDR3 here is CASSQDQRLAGANNEQFF. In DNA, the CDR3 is TGTGCCAGCAGCCAAGATCAGAGACTAGCGGGAGCTAACAATGAGCAGTTCTTC.